This T cell receptor (beta chain) was recorded in a study of post-analysis software for immune sequencing data. As for the study in general: Patients with relapsing-remitting, secondary progressive and progressive-relapsing multiple sclerosis courses were all represented.

This clonotype was counted only a few times. Its antigen is not known. Study-wide results and caveats: The study found TRBV5-6, TRBV5-1 and TRBV20-1 among a few TRBV segments more frequent in patients than controls.

Sequencing libraries made from TCR beta cDNA carried unique molecular identifiers. Starting from approximately 1 to 10 million T cells, the study yielded about 490,000 cDNA molecules. A single record per CDR3 protein comes from TCRdb applying MiXCR to the PCR reads. The sample records approximately 730,000 distinct CDR3 sequences, less than 35% being singletons. The V end lost 0 bases, the J end lost 0 bases, and 16 bases lay between the germline ends. Germline values: CDR1 SGHDT, CDR2 YYEEEE. This CDR3 has 18 residues. This receptor was taken from a girl aged 10 to 17 with multiple sclerosis. Input material: blood. This rearrangement joins TRBV5-6 to TRBJ1-5; no reliable D call. In nucleotides, the CDR3 is TGTGCCAGCAGCTTGGGGAGGTTTGCGCGATATAGCAATCAGCCCCAGCATTTT. The encoded protein is CASSLGRFARYSNQPQHF.